The next 18 T cell receptor beta chains were all read from a single sample in a study of post-analysis software for immune sequencing data. Broader study findings: Patients had higher frequencies than controls of about 5 TRBV segments, including TRBV5-6, TRBV5-1 and TRBV20-1.

The authors incorporated unique molecular identifiers into the TCR beta cDNA libraries. TCRdb re-called the PCR reads through MiXCR, storing one row per CDR3 protein. Of about 570,000 distinct CDR3 sequences listed, 30% to 40% are singletons. Their cognate antigens are unknown. Sequenced sample: blood. The receptors derive from a girl aged 2 to 17 with multiple sclerosis.

The genes are TRBV20-1 and TRBJ1-2; D gene unclear. Germline values: CDR1 DFQATT, CDR2 SNEGSKA (reference sequence). The CDR3 has 11 amino acids. The V end lost 3 bases, the J end lost 5 bases, and 7 bases lay between the germline ends. CDR3 loop: CSASGVYGYTF. The CDR3 DNA reads as TGCAGTGCTAGTGGGGTTTATGGCTACACCTTC.

Regarding this clonotype: Sequence at one end of the junction differs from germline and may be a read error. The chain uses TRBV3-1 and TRBJ1-6; TRBD1 might be the D (5 bases). The V gene's germline CDR1 is LGHDT and CDR2 YNNKEL (reference sequence). The CDR3 is 15 residues long. The CDR3 DNA is TGTGCCAGCAGCGTTCGACAGACTGGGAATTCACCCCCCCACTTT. The encoded protein is CASSVRQTGNSPPHF. The full variable domain, its missing parts supplied by reference TRBV3-1 and TRBJ1-6, is DTAVSQTPKYLVTQMGNDKSIKCEQNLGHDTMYWYKQDSKKFLKIMFSYNNKELIINETVPNRFSPKSPDKAHLNLHINSLELGDSAVYFCASSVRQTGNSPPHFGNGTRLTVT.

This clonotype was recorded at least ten times. The chain combines TRBV7-6 with TRBJ2-7; 13 positions agree with TRBD2. V shed 5 bases, J shed 7 bases, and the junction held 5 bases outside the gene matches. The germline V gene encodes CDR1 SGHVS and CDR2 FNYEAQ. The CDR3 is made up of 14 amino acids. This CDR3 is CASSQLAGGSEQYF. CDR3 coding DNA: TGTGCCAGCAGCCAACTAGCGGGGGGGAGTGAGCAGTACTTC.

The CDR3 region has the DNA TGTGCCAGCAGTTACGGGACAGGGGAGCAGACCCAGTACTTC. Translating it yields CASSYGTGEQTQYF. The rearrangement links TRBV6-5 to TRBJ2-5; 10 bases line up with TRBD1. The CDR3 is made up of 14 amino acids. J lost 6 bases, V lost 2 bases, and 3 bases had no gene match. Germline V gives CDR1 MNHEY, CDR2 SVGAGI.

This clonotype was seen only a few times. A read error may account for a junction end that differs from germline. This chain uses TRBV12-3 or TRBV12-4 with TRBJ1-2; TRBD1 might be the D (5 bases). The CDR3 covers 14 residues. The CDR3 spells CVSSSDGGNYGYTF. The CDR3 DNA follows: TGTGTCAGCAGTTCGGACGGGGGAAACTATGGCTACACCTTC.

This clonotype turned up a few times. The chain links TRBV4-1 to TRBJ2-1; no reliable D call. CDR3 length equals 13 residues. Germline V gene sequence: CDR1 MGHRA, CDR2 YSYEKL. V was cut by 2 bases and J by 4 bases, with 6 bases left in between. The DNA for the CDR3 is TGCGCCAGCAGCCAACTAGTTTACAATGAGCAGTTCTTC. This translates into CASSQLVYNEQFF.

In the case of this clonotype: A read error may account for a junction end that differs from germline. This chain uses TRBV29-1 with TRBJ2-3; D could derive from TRBD1 or TRBD2 (5 bases each). The length of the CDR3 is 15 residues. CDR1 is SQVTM and CDR2 is ANQGSEA in the germline V gene. The CDR3 is CSVEVGTGLTDAQYF. CDR3 nucleotides: TGCAGCGTTGAAGTGGGCACAGGACTCACAGATGCGCAGTATTTT.

This clonotype has a count of ten or more. The gene calls are TRBV5-1 and TRBJ2-5, with 8 positions matching TRBD2. Looked up from germline, CDR1 is SGHRS and CDR2 is YFSETQ. Trimming took 2 bases from V and 5 from J; bases not matched to a gene: 5. The CDR3 consists of 14 residues. CDR3 sequence: CASSFGGGEETQYF. Here the CDR3 DNA reads TGCGCCAGCAGCTTCGGGGGGGGCGAGGAGACCCAGTACTTC.

This chain uses TRBV20-1 with TRBJ1-1; no clear D. V lost 2 bases, J lost 0 bases, and 13 bases lay in between. Per germline, CDR1 DFQATT and CDR2 SNEGSKA (reference sequence). The CDR3 totals 15 residues. The CDR3 DNA reads TGCAGTGCTAGACAGGAAACATACATGAACACTGAAGCTTTCTTT. It codes for CSARQETYMNTEAFF.

This chain uses TRBV18 with TRBJ2-3; the D gene is possibly TRBD1 (5 bases). V dropped 3 bases and J dropped 6 bases, with 19 bases sitting between them. The CDR3 has 16 residues. Germline values: CDR1 KGHSH, CDR2 LQKENI. CDR3 region: CASSPGQTIGADTQYF. CDR3 nucleotides: TGTGCCAGCTCACCTGGACAAACTATAGGCGCGGATACGCAGTATTTT.

This clonotype was detected ten times or more. J is TRBJ2-3 and V is TRBV27, with D possibly being TRBD1 (6 bases). CDR1 and CDR2 (germline): MNHEY, SMNVEV (reference sequence). There are 16 residues in the CDR3. Trimming removed 5 bases from V and 4 bases from J, with 19 bases in between. The DNA for the CDR3 is TGTGCCAGCAGTCTGGGTGGGGGTTCAGGGGCAGATACGCAGTATTTT. It translates to CASSLGGGSGADTQYF.

In its sample, this clonotype was seen a few times. The chain employs TRBV19 and TRBJ2-5, with 11 bases aligning to TRBD1. Near its end, the DNA agrees better with TRBJ2-7, so the J call may be wrong. This CDR3 is 15 amino acids long. Germline V gives CDR1 LNHDA, CDR2 SQIVND (reference sequence). CDR3 DNA sequence: TGTGCCAGTAGCCGAGCCGGGACAGGGGGCTACGAGCAGTACTTC. Encoded protein: CASSRAGTGGYEQYF.

This clonotype was observed a few times. The J gene is TRBJ2-3, the V gene TRBV10-3; 10 bases line up with TRBD1. The CDR3 spans 13 residues. Germline V CDR1 and CDR2: ENHRY, SYGVKD. After removal of 7 bases from V and 4 bases from J, the junction contained 2 bases not matched to a gene. The CDR3 loop is CAIKDRGSDTQYF. For the CDR3, the DNA is TGTGCCATCAAGGACAGGGGGTCAGATACGCAGTATTTT.

The count of this clonotype is one. The genes are TRBV18 and TRBJ1-1; 8 bases fit TRBD1. The germline gives CDR1 KGHSH, CDR2 LQKENI. V shed 2 bases and J 3 bases; nucleotides not matched to a gene: 5. The CDR3 covers 15 residues. CDR3 amino acids: CASSPETGGDTEAFF. The CDR3 nucleotides read TGTGCCAGCTCACCAGAAACAGGGGGGGACACTGAAGCTTTCTTT.

This clonotype was detected only a few times. This chain joins TRBV20-1 and TRBJ1-5; D is unclear. This CDR3 has 15 amino acids. V lost 6 bases and J 0 bases, leaving 15 bases between the germline ends. Looked up from germline, CDR1 is DFQATT and CDR2 is SNEGSKA (reference sequence). The DNA for the CDR3 is TGCAGTGCCCTCGACGGTAAATATAGCAATCAGCCCCAGCATTTT. Translated, it gives CSALDGKYSNQPQHF.

Worth noting for this clonotype: At one end the junction does not follow the germline gene, possibly because of a read error. The gene calls are TRBV28 and TRBJ1-5; D may be TRBD1 (5 bases). Germline assignment: CDR1 MDHEN and CDR2 SYDVKM. This CDR3 has 15 residues. In DNA, the CDR3 is TGCGCCAGCACCACCGGGGCGTTTAGCAATCAGCCCCAGCATTTT. Translation gives CASTTGAFSNQPQHF.

The chain joins TRBV14 to TRBJ1-1; D ambiguous. Germline loops: CDR1 SGHDN, CDR2 FVKESK. CDR3 length: 16 amino acids. The germline V and J ends were trimmed by 2 bases and 3 bases, with 16 bases remaining between them. The CDR3 here is CASSQRLPRWDTEAFF. DNA of the CDR3: TGTGCCAGCAGCCAACGACTCCCTAGGTGGGACACTGAAGCTTTCTTT.

The chain has TRBV9 and TRBJ2-2, with D uncertain. This CDR3 has 13 residues. V lost 0 bases and J 7 bases, leaving 7 bases between the germline ends. Germline-derived CDR1 and CDR2 are SGDLS and YYNGEE. The CDR3 sequence is CASSVGISGELFF. DNA of the CDR3: TGTGCCAGCAGCGTAGGGATTAGCGGGGAGCTGTTTTTT.